This T cell receptor (beta chain) is drawn from a study of shared clonotypes between healthy human individuals. The assay used deep level. Authors' data handling: Sequence data from immunoSEQ were junction-only and lacked quality scores; consequently, filtering differed. Some clones are missing from TCRdb's copy, which holds only in-frame ones; the method was immunoSEQ multiplex PCR. Clone size and V and J calls were adopted from that table, with D and trimming inferred from the DNA. The sample has hundreds of thousands of clones, approximately 96% seen once. CDR1 is SGHAT, CDR2 FQNNGV, per germline. The CDR3 length is 14 residues. V was pared by 4 bases and J by 7 bases, with 8 bases of the junction left unmatched. Positive CCR7 selection of CD45RO-negative cells yielded the naive CD8 cells, and terminally differentiated effector memory CD45RA+ cells were excluded. Donors were healthy HIV-negative adults without recent acute infections or vaccinations.

The sample comprised naive CD8+ T cells sorted from blood. This rearrangement joins TRBV11-2 to TRBJ2-7; 9 nucleotides agree with TRBD2. The receptor's source is a woman under 40 in good health. The CDR3 region has the DNA TGTGCCAGCAGCTGGGGACTAGCCGGAGGGGAGCAGTACTTC. Its protein is CASSWGLAGGEQYF.